The TCR beta chain under discussion was sequenced for a study of blood T cell repertoires in COVID-19. Study summary: Nucleic acid was either cDNA or gDNA, and it came from T cells, B-cell-depleted T cells, or PBMCs.

In the authors' methods: Counts of nucleated cells, estimated from reference gene primer amplification, were obtained. Some clones are missing from TCRdb's copy, which holds only in-frame ones; the method was immunoSEQ multiplex PCR. The DNA gave D and trimming, while V, J and clone size come from that table. The profile covers 200,000 to 250,000 clones, with over 60% appearing a single time and around 5.8% taken by the ten largest. Germline V lookup: CDR1 SNHLY, CDR2 FYNNEI. There are 16 residues in the CDR3. V was clipped by 6 bases and J by 3 bases, with 17 bases between them. Material for sequencing was peripheral blood. The clonotype was recovered from a woman aged 70-85 years with acute or convalescent COVID-19. The V and J genes are TRBV2 and TRBJ1-4; D remains ambiguous. The CDR3 DNA reads as TGTGCCAGCAGCGCCTCAAGCGGGCTACCTAATGAAAAACTGTTTTTT. Protein product: CASSASSGLPNEKLFF. Variable domain in full (rest from reference TRBV2 and TRBJ1-4): EPEVTQTPSHQVTQMGQEVILRCVPISNHLYFYWYRQILGQKVEFLVSFYNNEISEKSEIFDDQFSVERPDGSNFTLKIRSTKLEDSAMYFCASSASSGLPNEKLFFGSGTQLSVL.